These 21 T cell receptor beta chains were sequenced from one sample in a study of shared clonotypes between healthy human individuals (dated by TCRdb to about 2020). The library was prepared using the immunoSEQ multiplex PCR assay. TCRdb carries this immuneACCESS record with in-frame sequences only. Its versions omit some clonotypes, under half of them owing to an unresolved V gene in the studies checked, with the rest unexplained. The sample table records about 490,000 clones; around 79% of these occur just once. The ten most abundant clones make up 10% to 15% of the sample. Material: PBMCs. These receptors came from a woman between 40 and 55 years old in good health. Some clones in this sample may be carry-over from other donors' samples.

The CDR3 loop is CASSFQGAGQYF. DNA for the CDR3: TGCGCCAGCAGCTTCCAGGGGGCCGGGCAGTACTTC. The chain has TRBV5-1 and TRBJ2-7, with 8 bases fitting TRBD1. J lost 9 bases, V lost 2 bases, and 4 bases had no gene match. Germline loops: CDR1 SGHRS, CDR2 YFSETQ. The CDR3 length is 12 residues.

Notes on this clone: The sample carries other DNA sequences with the same CDR3. V usage is TRBV4-1 and J usage is TRBJ2-7; 7 bases match TRBD2. Trimming removed 5 bases from V and 4 bases from J; junction bases left unmatched: 8. This CDR3 is built from 14 residues. Germline V gene data show CDR1 as MGHRA and CDR2 as YSYEKL. This CDR3 is CASSSERDYYEQYF. The CDR3 bases are TGCGCCAGCAGCTCCGAGCGGGATTATTACGAGCAGTACTTC.

There are many counts of this clone. V usage is TRBV12-5 and J usage is TRBJ2-1; D not resolved. V lost 3 bases to trimming and J lost 4 bases, with 1 base between them. This CDR3 region has 11 residues. Germline-derived CDR1 and CDR2 are LGHNT and FRNRAP. The CDR3 loop reads CASGFYNEQFF. In nucleotides, the CDR3 is TGTGCTAGTGGTTTTTACAATGAGCAGTTCTTC.

This chain uses TRBV5-1 with TRBJ2-7, with 11 bases aligning to TRBD1. Trimming cost V 2 bases and J 5 bases; bases outside gene matches: 3. CDR1 and CDR2 (germline): SGHRS, YFSETQ. CDR3 length equals 14 residues. This CDR3 is CASSLRTGGNEQYF. The CDR3 nucleotides are TGCGCCAGCAGCTTAAGGACAGGGGGCAACGAGCAGTACTTC.

CDR3 sequence (DNA): TGCGCCAGCAGCTTGGACGCTACAGGGGGGGAGACCCAGTACTTC. Its translation: CASSLDATGGETQYF. The chain joins TRBV5-1 to TRBJ2-5, with 8 bases lining up with TRBD1. Germline CDR1 and CDR2: SGHRS and YFSETQ. Trimming took 0 bases from V and 5 from J; bases not matched to a gene: 6. The CDR3 covers 15 residues.

The V and J genes are TRBV2 and TRBJ1-4, with D maybe TRBD1 (6 bases). V dropped 6 bases and J dropped 3 bases, with 11 bases sitting between them. In germline, CDR1 is SNHLY, CDR2 FYNNEI. The CDR3 totals 14 residues. Here the CDR3 reads CASRPRGPNEKLFF. CDR3 nucleotides: TGTGCCAGCAGGCCCCGGGGGCCTAATGAAAAACTGTTTTTT.

A note on this clone: Within the sample, other DNA sequences also encode this same CDR3. The J gene is TRBJ1-2, the V gene TRBV5-1; tentatively, D is TRBD1 (6 bases). The CDR3 has 14 amino acids. Looked up from germline, CDR1 is SGHRS and CDR2 is YFSETQ. Trimming took 0 bases from V and 4 from J, leaving 10 bases between them. The CDR3 DNA follows: TGCGCCAGCAGCTTGGACCCACAGGGCTATGGCTACACCTTC. Translating gives CASSLDPQGYGYTF.

The rearrangement uses TRBV5-4 and TRBJ1-2; D ambiguous. V lost 4 bases and J lost 6, with 13 bases in between. This CDR3 is 13 amino acids long. Germline CDR1 is SGHNT and CDR2 is YYREEE (reference sequence). In DNA form, the CDR3 reads TGTGCCAGCAGCCTCCCTAGGGCGGATGGCTACACCTTC. This translates into CASSLPRADGYTF.

The chain has TRBV30 and TRBJ2-5; D uncertain. V lost 3 bases and J 3 bases, leaving 5 bases between the germline ends. Germline lookup yields CDR1 GTSNPN and CDR2 SVGIG (reference sequence). This CDR3 spans 11 amino acids. CDR3 sequence: CAWRIEETQYF. The CDR3 DNA sequence: TGTGCCTGGAGGATCGAAGAGACCCAGTACTTC.

This chain joins TRBV25-1 and TRBJ2-5, with no clear D. The DNA matches TRBJ2-7 better at its end, which makes the J call doubtful. The germline CDR1 and CDR2 sequences are MGHDK and SYGVNS. The CDR3 totals 15 residues. CDR3 nucleotide sequence: TGTGCCAGCAGTGAATATGGGTCCCGCATCTACGAGCAGTACTTC. Its translation: CASSEYGSRIYEQYF.

This clone showed up just once. J is TRBJ2-5 and V is TRBV5-4, with 11 positions matching TRBD2. J gave up 3 bases and V 5 bases, and 6 bases lay outside the gene matches. Germline V gives CDR1 SGHNT, CDR2 YYREEE (reference sequence). The CDR3 contains 15 residues. As DNA, the CDR3 is TGTGCCAGCAGATACGGGACTAGCGGAGAAGAGACCCAGTACTTC. It codes for CASRYGTSGEETQYF.

As regards this clone: Mismatch with germline at one junction end may stem from a read error. This chain uses TRBV6-5 with TRBJ2-7; D possibly corresponds to TRBD1 (5 bases). The germline V gene encodes CDR1 MNHEY and CDR2 SVGAGI. The CDR3 runs to 12 residues. The CDR3 sequence: CASRLGHLEEYF. The CDR3 coding sequence is TGTGCCAGCAGGCTAGGACACCTCGAGGAGTACTTC.

A few counts support this clone. DNA for the CDR3: TGTGCCAGCAGTCAAGGGGACAGGGATAATGAAAAACTGTTTTTT. Protein sequence: CASSQGDRDNEKLFF. The chain recombines TRBV2 with TRBJ1-4; 9 bases map to TRBD1. Germline CDR1 is SNHLY and CDR2 is FYNNEI. The CDR3 sequence is 15 residues long. V lost 5 bases and J lost 4; bases outside the gene matches: 5.

This chain joins TRBV27 and TRBJ2-7, with a tentative D call TRBD1 (5 bases). The CDR3 length is 15 residues. V lost 0 bases, J lost 0 bases, and 9 bases lay in between. Germline V lookup: CDR1 MNHEY, CDR2 SMNVEV (reference sequence). For the CDR3, the DNA is TGTGCCAGCAGTTTATCAGGGGCGAACTCCTACGAGCAGTACTTC. It is translated as CASSLSGANSYEQYF.

V is TRBV7-2 and J is TRBJ2-4; TRBD2 agrees at 7 bases. CDR1 SGHTA and CDR2 FQGNSA come from the germline V gene. V was pared by 1 base and J by 0 bases, with 6 bases of the junction left unmatched. There are 17 residues in the CDR3. Here the CDR3 DNA reads TGTGCCAGCAGCTTAGGACTAGCACGACCAGCCAAAAACATTCAGTACTTC. Amino acids: CASSLGLARPAKNIQYF. Filled out from reference TRBV7-2 and TRBJ2-4, the complete variable domain reads GAGVSQSPSNKVTEKGKDVELRCDPISGHTALYWYRQSLGQGLEFLIYFQGNSAPDKSGLPSDRFSAERTGGSVSTLTIQRTQQEDSAVYLCASSLGLARPAKNIQYFGAGTRLSVL.

The gene calls are TRBV19 and TRBJ2-5; the match to TRBD2 covers 14 bases. CDR1 and CDR2 from the germline V gene are LNHDA and SQIVND (reference sequence). This CDR3 spans 18 amino acids. V lost 7 bases to trimming and J lost 5 bases; unmatched junction nucleotides: 15. Written as DNA, the CDR3 is TGTGCCAGTAAGGGGACTAGCGGGAGTCGGGGGCAAGGGGAGACCCAGTACTTC. Translation: CASKGTSGSRGQGETQYF.

The chain uses TRBV2 and TRBJ1-2, with D unclear. The V gene lost 4 bases and the J gene lost 7 bases, with 13 bases spanning the gap. The CDR3 spans 13 residues. Germline lookup yields CDR1 SNHLY and CDR2 FYNNEI. The CDR3 bases are TGTGCCAGCAGTGTCCAGTTACTGCCTGGCTACACCTTC. Protein sequence: CASSVQLLPGYTF.

This clone showed up just once. This chain uses TRBV19 with TRBJ2-2; D is perhaps TRBD2 (6 bases). In germline, CDR1 is LNHDA, CDR2 SQIVND (reference sequence). This CDR3 region has 15 residues. Trimming left V 3 bases short and J 5 bases short, with 13 bases between. DNA of the CDR3: TGTGCCAGTAGTATTCGGAGGGATGGGACCGGGGAGCTGTTTTTT. Translating gives CASSIRRDGTGELFF.

The chain uses TRBV28 and TRBJ1-5; no firm D call. The V gene's germline CDR1 is MDHEN and CDR2 SYDVKM. Between the trimmed V and J ends, which lost 2 bases and 0 bases, there was a span of 11 bases. The CDR3 covers 16 residues. CDR3 in amino acids: CASSLGSSGSNQPQHF. The CDR3 coding sequence is TGTGCCAGCAGTTTAGGGAGTTCGGGTAGCAATCAGCCCCAGCATTTT. Looking up the rest from reference TRBV28 and TRBJ1-5 gives the full variable domain: DVKVTQSSRYLVKRTGEKVFLECVQDMDHENMFWYRQDPGLGLRLIYFSYDVKMKEKGDIPEGYSVSREKKERFSLILESASTNQTSMYLCASSLGSSGSNQPQHFGDGTRLSIL.

The chain has TRBV6-5 and TRBJ1-2; TRBD1 matches 8 bases. The CDR3 extends over 16 amino acids. The germline gives CDR1 MNHEY, CDR2 SVGAGI. The V and J ends lost 0 bases and 1 base, in that order; junction bases with no gene match: 4. CDR3 nucleotides: TGTGCCAGCAGTTACTCGACAGGGGCCCTTAACTATGGCTACACCTTC. This codes for CASSYSTGALNYGYTF.

V is TRBV5-1 and J is TRBJ2-7; tentatively, D is TRBD1 (6 bases). V was shortened by 2 bases and J by 2 bases, with 14 bases between the two germline ends. This CDR3 region has 15 residues. Germline V gene data show CDR1 as SGHRS and CDR2 as YFSETQ. The chain's CDR3 is CASSLDGTRTYEQYF. CDR3 bases: TGCGCCAGCAGCTTAGACGGGACAAGGACCTACGAGCAGTACTTC.